These 25 T cell receptor beta chains share one sample of origin, sequenced in a study of T cell responses to AZD1222 COVID-19 vaccine. Sequencing was performed with immunoSEQ multiplex PCR; in TCRdb, only in-frame clones are kept and a portion is missing. The repertoire includes around 170,000 clones, roughly 91% of them detected once, and over 0.75% sits in the top ten. The sequencing used peripheral blood, collected on day 0 of AZD1222 vaccination. Receptors were obtained from an adult in good health.

V and J are TRBV27 and TRBJ1-5; D is unresolved. The germline CDR1 and CDR2 sequences are MNHEY and SMNVEV (reference sequence). Trimming shortened V by 8 bases and J by 2 bases, and 10 bases separated the two germline ends. The CDR3 has 13 residues. CDR3 sequence: CASRALGNQPQHF. Written as DNA, the CDR3 is TGTGCCAGCCGTGCTCTTGGCAATCAGCCCCAGCATTTT.

The CDR3 bases are TGTGCCAGCAGCTTGGGACAGGAGGGAATTGAAGCTTTCTTT. Its translation is CASSLGQEGIEAFF. The gene calls are TRBV5-8 and TRBJ1-1; D may be TRBD1 (6 bases). The CDR3 is 14 residues long. The germline V gene has CDR1 SGHTS and CDR2 YDEGEE. Between the trimmed V and J ends, which lost 0 bases and 7 bases, there was a span of 13 bases.

The chain joins TRBV6-4 to TRBJ2-7; D might be TRBD2 (6 bases). Trimming removed 3 bases from V and 7 bases from J, with 25 bases in between. The germline V gene has CDR1 MRHNA and CDR2 SNTAGT. This CDR3 is built from 17 residues. This CDR3 reads CASSEGVMRGGLLEQYF. The CDR3, as DNA: TGTGCCAGCAGTGAGGGAGTCATGCGGGGTGGCCTTCTGGAGCAGTACTTC.

V and J are TRBV15 and TRBJ2-7, with D perhaps matching TRBD1 (6 bases). The CDR3 consists of 15 residues. The germline CDR1 and CDR2 sequences are LNHNV and YYDKDF (reference sequence). V lost 11 bases, J lost 6 bases, and 26 bases lay in between. CDR3 sequence (DNA): TGTGCCGTTCGGAACCGGGACACGGCCAGTAGCGAGCAGTACTTC. This sequence encodes CAVRNRDTASSEQYF.

This chain links TRBV5-4 with TRBJ1-1; a weak D match, TRBD1 (6 bases). In germline, CDR1 is SGHNT, CDR2 YYREEE (reference sequence). This CDR3 is 13 amino acids long. V lost 4 bases, J lost 7 bases, and 14 bases lay in between. The CDR3 is CASSAPGHNEAFF. As DNA, the CDR3 is TGTGCCAGCAGCGCACCGGGACACAATGAAGCTTTCTTT.

The CDR3 here is CASSAQGNYGYTF. DNA for the CDR3: TGTGCCAGCAGCGCGCAGGGTAACTATGGCTACACCTTC. The chain joins TRBV9 to TRBJ1-2, with D possibly TRBD1 on 5 matching bases. Germline V gives CDR1 SGDLS, CDR2 YYNGEE. This CDR3 contains 13 residues. V gave up 3 bases and J gave up 1 base, with 7 bases separating them.

The J gene is TRBJ2-7, the V gene TRBV27, with D tentatively TRBD1 or TRBD2 (6 bases each). CDR1 is MNHEY, CDR2 SMNVEV, per germline (reference sequence). This CDR3 spans 15 amino acids. Deletions cut 4 bases from V and 1 base from J, with 14 bases between. The CDR3 region is CASSSTGTRSYEQYF. CDR3 coding DNA: TGTGCCAGCAGTTCTACAGGGACTCGGTCCTACGAGCAGTACTTC.

The rearrangement links TRBV7-9 to TRBJ2-7; D is possibly TRBD1 (5 bases). The CDR3 has 15 residues. The germline V gene encodes CDR1 SEHNR and CDR2 FQNEAQ (reference sequence). Trimming shortened V by 2 bases and J by 8 bases, and 19 bases separated the two germline ends. The CDR3 nucleotides read TGTGCCAGCAGCTTACATGGCCAGGGAAGGTTTAAGCAGTACTTC. This translates into CASSLHGQGRFKQYF.

The chain has TRBV7-3 and TRBJ2-1; 9 nucleotides line up with TRBD2. The trim removed 1 base at V and 7 bases at J, leaving 8 bases unmatched. The germline V gene has CDR1 SGHTA and CDR2 FQGTGA. The CDR3 has 16 amino acids. CDR3 coding DNA: TGTGCCAGCAGCTTAAGTCCTAGCGGGGATCGGAATGAGCAGTTCTTC. Translation gives CASSLSPSGDRNEQFF. Complete variable domain (other parts from reference TRBV7-3 and TRBJ2-1): GAGVSQTPSNKVTEKGKYVELRCDPISGHTALYWYRQSLGQGPEFLIYFQGTGAADDSGLPNDRFFAVRPEGSVSTLKIQRTERGDSAVYLCASSLSPSGDRNEQFFGPGTRLTVL.

The rearrangement links TRBV7-2 to TRBJ1-1; tentatively, D is TRBD1 (5 bases). V dropped 5 bases and J dropped 1 base, with 11 bases sitting between them. Germline V gives CDR1 SGHTA, CDR2 FQGNSA. The CDR3 covers 14 residues. The CDR3 is CASSGPGRNTEAFF. The CDR3 DNA follows: TGTGCCAGCAGCGGTCCGGGACGGAACACTGAAGCTTTCTTT.

The chain recombines TRBV9 with TRBJ2-3; the D is unclear. The CDR3 is made up of 16 amino acids. V lost 0 bases and J 0 bases, leaving 11 bases between the germline ends. Germline V gives CDR1 SGDLS, CDR2 YYNGEE. The CDR3 sequence is CASSVGFGRSTDTQYF. For the CDR3, the DNA is TGTGCCAGCAGCGTAGGGTTCGGGCGGAGCACAGATACGCAGTATTTT.

The rearrangement links TRBV5-1 to TRBJ1-2; no definite D call. The CDR3 consists of 13 residues. The germline V and J ends were trimmed by 2 bases and 8 bases, with 13 bases remaining between them. Germline values: CDR1 SGHRS, CDR2 YFSETQ. This CDR3 reads CASSLIGDQGYTF. The CDR3 bases are TGCGCCAGCAGCTTAATCGGGGATCAGGGCTACACCTTC.

The chain couples TRBV18 to TRBJ1-2; D remains ambiguous. Per the germline V gene, CDR1 is KGHSH and CDR2 is LQKENI. V dropped 6 bases and J dropped 1 base, with 9 bases sitting between them. This CDR3 has 13 amino acids. Here the CDR3 DNA reads TGTGCCAGCTCGCGGGAGCGTAACTATGGCTACACCTTC. This gives the protein CASSRERNYGYTF.

V and J are TRBV5-6 and TRBJ1-1; perhaps TRBD1 as D (5 bases). This CDR3 has 14 amino acids. V was pared by 4 bases and J by 2 bases, with 12 bases between. In germline, CDR1 is SGHDT, CDR2 YYEEEE. The CDR3 loop is CASSPGRPNTEAFF. The CDR3 DNA sequence: TGTGCCAGCAGCCCAGGGCGCCCCAACACTGAAGCTTTCTTT.

The V gene is TRBV7-6, the J gene TRBJ1-3; a possible D gene is TRBD1 (5 bases). In germline, CDR1 is SGHVS, CDR2 FNYEAQ. V gave up 4 bases and J gave up 4 bases, with 8 bases separating them. The CDR3 sequence is 13 residues long. CDR3 region: CASSSGEGNTIYF. CDR3 DNA sequence: TGTGCCAGCAGCTCGGGGGAAGGAAACACCATATATTTT.

A single count supports this clone. The DNA of the CDR3 is TGTGCCAGCTTTCCAGGAGGCGTTAACTATGGCTACACCTTC. It translates to CASFPGGVNYGYTF. The chain links TRBV18 to TRBJ1-2; D is unresolved. Germline-derived CDR1 and CDR2 are KGHSH and LQKENI. The CDR3 is made up of 14 amino acids. V dropped 7 bases and J dropped 1 base, with 13 bases sitting between them. Drawing the rest from reference TRBV18 and TRBJ1-2, the complete variable domain is NAGVMQNPRHLVRRRGQEARLRCSPMKGHSHVYWYRQLPEEGLKFMVYLQKENIIDESGMPKERFSAEFPKEGPSILRIQQVVRGDSAAYFCASFPGGVNYGYTFGSGTRLTVV.

This chain links TRBV27 with TRBJ1-6, with D possibly matching TRBD1 (5 bases). V was trimmed by 4 bases and J by 0 bases, leaving 7 bases between them. The CDR3 loop spans 15 amino acids. Germline values: CDR1 MNHEY, CDR2 SMNVEV (reference sequence). The CDR3 region is CASSSGFSYNSPLHF. The CDR3 nucleotides are TGTGCCAGCAGTTCAGGGTTCTCCTATAATTCACCCCTCCACTTT.

Comment on this clone: One end of the junction is discordant with germline, which a read error may explain. The V call is TRBV11-2, the J call TRBJ1-2, with a possible D match to TRBD1 (5 bases). Germline V gene data show CDR1 as SGHAT and CDR2 as FQNNGV. The CDR3 consists of 13 residues. The CDR3 DNA reads TGTGCCAGCAGCCCTAGTGGCGGTCCGGGACGCTCCTTC. Protein: CASSPSGGPGRSF. The whole variable domain, remainder taken from reference TRBV11-2 and TRBJ1-2, is EAGVAQSPRYKIIEKRQSVAFWCNPISGHATLYWYQQILGQGPKLLIQFQNNGVVDDSQLPKDRFSAERLKGVDSTLKIQPAKLEDSAVYLCASSPSGGPGRSFGSGTRLTVV.

The chain uses TRBV19 and TRBJ2-1; 10 nucleotides line up with TRBD2. This CDR3 spans 15 amino acids. Germline assignment: CDR1 LNHDA and CDR2 SQIVND (reference sequence). The V gene end was trimmed by 6 bases and the J gene end by 3 bases; junction bases not matched to a gene: 5. CDR3 amino acids: CASSLTSGFYNEQFF. In DNA form, the CDR3 reads TGTGCCAGTAGCTTGACTAGCGGGTTCTACAATGAGCAGTTCTTC.

V and J are TRBV6-1 and TRBJ2-1; TRBD2 might be the D (5 bases). Per the germline V gene, CDR1 is MNHNS and CDR2 is SASEGT. V was cut by 1 base and J by 1 base, with 26 bases left in between. The CDR3 is made up of 21 amino acids. The CDR3 DNA sequence: TGTGCCAGCAGTGAAGTCTATTTTTTCGAGGTGGGAGACCAATCCTACAATGAGCAGTTCTTC. Translation gives CASSEVYFFEVGDQSYNEQFF.

V gene TRBV7-3 combines with J gene TRBJ1-1; D not certain. The CDR3 covers 14 residues. Germline V gene data show CDR1 as SGHTA and CDR2 as FQGTGA. V shed 1 base and J shed 1 base, with 7 bases lying between them. The CDR3 nucleotides read TGTGCCAGCAGCTTAAGTGCAGGGAACACTGAAGCTTTCTTT. Translation gives CASSLSAGNTEAFF.

This clone was detected once. The J gene is TRBJ2-5, the V gene TRBV28; D is ambiguous. Germline lookup yields CDR1 MDHEN and CDR2 SYDVKM. The ends were cut back, 3 bases at V and 1 base at J, with 9 bases in the middle. This CDR3 region has 14 residues. CDR3 DNA sequence: TGTGCCAGCAGTTTTAGGCAGTTCCAAGAGACCCAGTACTTC. It yields the protein CASSFRQFQETQYF.

The chain combines TRBV12-3 or TRBV12-4 with TRBJ2-5; D remains unclear. The CDR3 contains 12 residues. Trimming pared 2 bases from V and 7 bases from J, leaving 8 bases between. CDR3 protein: CASSLTPGTQYF. For the CDR3, the DNA is TGTGCCAGCAGTTTAACCCCGGGGACCCAGTACTTC.

The V gene is TRBV19, the J gene TRBJ1-1; D unclear. Per germline, CDR1 LNHDA and CDR2 SQIVND (reference sequence). Trimming pared 5 bases from V and 4 bases from J, leaving 11 bases between. The CDR3 spans 13 residues. The CDR3 DNA reads as TGTGCCAGTAGTCCACGACACCTCACTGAAGCTTTCTTT. It specifies CASSPRHLTEAFF.

The V gene is TRBV28, the J gene TRBJ1-5; D may be TRBD1 (5 bases). This CDR3 has 15 residues. Deletions cut 2 bases from V and 2 bases from J, with 10 bases between. CDR1 is MDHEN, CDR2 SYDVKM, per germline. The CDR3 DNA is TGTGCCAGCAGTTTAAAAGGGGAGCGCAATCAGCCCCAGCATTTT. The encoded protein is CASSLKGERNQPQHF.